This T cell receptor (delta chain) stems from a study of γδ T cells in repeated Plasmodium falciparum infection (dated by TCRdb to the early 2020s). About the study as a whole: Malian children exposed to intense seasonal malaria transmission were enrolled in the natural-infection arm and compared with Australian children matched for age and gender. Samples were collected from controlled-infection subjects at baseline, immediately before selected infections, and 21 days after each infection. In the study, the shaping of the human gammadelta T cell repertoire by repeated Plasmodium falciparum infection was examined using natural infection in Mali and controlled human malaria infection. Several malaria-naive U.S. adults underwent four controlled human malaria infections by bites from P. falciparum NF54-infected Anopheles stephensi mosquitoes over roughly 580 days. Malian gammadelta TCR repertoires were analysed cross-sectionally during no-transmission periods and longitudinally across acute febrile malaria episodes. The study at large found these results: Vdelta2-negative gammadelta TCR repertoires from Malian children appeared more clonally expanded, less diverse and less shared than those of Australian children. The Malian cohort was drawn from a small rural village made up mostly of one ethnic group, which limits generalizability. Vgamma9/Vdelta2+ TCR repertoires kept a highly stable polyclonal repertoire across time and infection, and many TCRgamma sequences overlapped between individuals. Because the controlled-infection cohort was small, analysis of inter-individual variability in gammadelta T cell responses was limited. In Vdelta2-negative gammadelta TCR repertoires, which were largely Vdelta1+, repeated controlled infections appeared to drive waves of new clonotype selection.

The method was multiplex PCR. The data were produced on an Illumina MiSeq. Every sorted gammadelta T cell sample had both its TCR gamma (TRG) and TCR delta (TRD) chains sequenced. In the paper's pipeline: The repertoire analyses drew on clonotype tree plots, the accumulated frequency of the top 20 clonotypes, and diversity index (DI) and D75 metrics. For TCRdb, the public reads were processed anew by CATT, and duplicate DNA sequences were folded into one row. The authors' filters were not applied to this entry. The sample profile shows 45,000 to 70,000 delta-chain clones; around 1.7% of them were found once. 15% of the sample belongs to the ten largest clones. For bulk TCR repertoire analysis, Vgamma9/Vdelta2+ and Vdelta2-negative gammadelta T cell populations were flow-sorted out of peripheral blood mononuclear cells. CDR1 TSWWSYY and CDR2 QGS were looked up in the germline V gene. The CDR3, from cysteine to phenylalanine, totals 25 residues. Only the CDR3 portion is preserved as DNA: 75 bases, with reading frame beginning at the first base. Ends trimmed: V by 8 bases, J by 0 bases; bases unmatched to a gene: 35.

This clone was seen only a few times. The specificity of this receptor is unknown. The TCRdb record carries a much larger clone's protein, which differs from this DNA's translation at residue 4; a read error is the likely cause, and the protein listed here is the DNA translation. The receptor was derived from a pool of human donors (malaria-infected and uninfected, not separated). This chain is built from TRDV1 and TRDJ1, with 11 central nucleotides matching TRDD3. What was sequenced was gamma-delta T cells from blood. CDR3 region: CALRAPRREHSYQLGDNSYTDKLIF. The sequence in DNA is TGTGCTCTTAGGGCCCCGCGTCGAGAACATTCCTACCAACTGGGGGATAACTCGTACACCGATAAACTCATCTTT.